A selection of T cell receptor beta chains follows, all from one sample in a study of shared clonotypes between healthy human individuals. Assay used: immunoSEQ multiplex PCR; TCRdb lists only in-frame clones, some missing. The sample carries 2 million to 2.5 million clones, around 93% recorded once. Input material: naive CD4+ T cells from PBMCs. These receptors came from a man younger than 35 in good health. Some clones in this sample may be carry-over from other donors' samples. CDR3s include the opening cysteine and the closing phenylalanine or tryptophan. A D gene is named only where the DNA matches it firmly. Only some rows state a clone size, as once, few, many or a class for expanded clones.

v_gene	d_gene	abundance	j_gene	CDR3aa	CDR3nt
TRBV28	.	.	TRBJ1-5	CASNSGAFGNQPQHF	TGTGCCAGCAACTCGGGGGCATTTGGTAATCAGCCCCAGCATTTT
TRBV4-1	.	.	TRBJ1-3	CASSQRGTVANTIYF	TGCGCCAGCAGCCAGCGCGGGACGGTCGCAAACACCATATATTTT
TRBV6-1	TRBD1	.	TRBJ1-4	CASRPRQGANEKLFF	TGTGCCAGCAGACCGAGACAGGGAGCTAATGAAAAACTGTTTTTT
TRBV18	TRBD1	.	TRBJ2-7	CASSPGQGGLEQYF	TGTGCCAGCTCCCCGGGACAGGGGGGTCTGGAGCAGTACTTC
TRBV5-1	TRBD1	.	TRBJ1-2	CASSQQGGNYGYTF	TGCGCCAGCAGCCAACAGGGGGGAAACTATGGCTACACCTTC
TRBV29-1	.	.	TRBJ1-2	CSVEGMGRPNYGYTF	TGCAGCGTTGAAGGGATGGGCAGGCCCAACTATGGCTACACCTTC
TRBV28	.	.	TRBJ1-2	CASSFPSFDWGGYTF	TGTGCCAGTAGTTTTCCCTCCTTCGACTGGGGTGGCTACACCTTC
TRBV7-2	.	.	TRBJ2-1	CASSLGRGGYEQFF	TGTGCCAGCAGCTTAGGGCGTGGTGGCTATGAGCAGTTCTTC
TRBV6-6	.	.	TRBJ2-5	CASSYSTAEETQYF	TGTGCCAGCAGTTACTCGACGGCAGAAGAGACCCAGTACTTC
TRBV7-2	.	.	TRBJ2-5	CASSRQAGETQYF	TGTGCCAGCAGCAGACAAGCCGGGGAGACCCAGTACTTC
TRBV4-1	.	.	TRBJ1-2	CASSQTSTKWDYGYTF	TGCGCCAGCAGCCAGACATCGACAAAGTGGGACTATGGCTACACCTTC
TRBV27	.	.	TRBJ1-2	CASSLYGQTNYGYTF	TGTGCCAGCAGTTTATATGGACAGACTAACTATGGCTACACCTTC
TRBV7-9	.	.	TRBJ2-7	CASTTAGVTYEQYF	TGTGCCAGCACAACGGCAGGGGTTACCTACGAGCAGTACTTC
TRBV6-5	.	.	TRBJ1-5	CASSYDRRIQPQHF	TGTGCCAGCAGCTATGACAGGCGGATTCAGCCCCAGCATTTT
TRBV30	TRBD1	.	TRBJ1-6	CAWSAGTGNNSPLHF	TGTGCCTGGAGTGCCGGGACAGGGAACAATTCACCCCTCCACTTT
TRBV4-1	TRBD2	.	TRBJ2-1	CASGWQRGYNEQFF	TGCGCCAGTGGCTGGCAGCGGGGCTACAATGAGCAGTTCTTC
TRBV6-4	TRBD2	.	TRBJ2-1	CASSDAGGPGNEQFF	TGTGCCAGCAGTGACGCGGGAGGGCCGGGGAATGAGCAGTTCTTC
TRBV2	TRBD2	once	TRBJ2-3	CASRDREGGPDTQYF	TGTGCCAGCAGGGATCGGGAGGGGGGCCCAGATACGCAGTATTTT
TRBV29-1	.	.	TRBJ2-2	CSVDVRSTNTGELFF	TGCAGCGTTGATGTCCGCAGTACGAACACCGGGGAGCTGTTTTTT
TRBV10-3	TRBD1	.	TRBJ1-2	CAIRADRGGDYGYTF	TGTGCCATCAGGGCAGACAGGGGCGGAGACTATGGCTACACCTTC
TRBV5-1	.	.	TRBJ2-5	CASSPRDSGTQYF	TGCGCCAGCAGTCCCAGGGACTCCGGGACCCAGTACTTC
TRBV7-3	.	.	TRBJ2-1	CASSAVLGQEQFF	TGTGCCAGCAGCGCCGTCCTGGGCCAGGAGCAGTTCTTC
TRBV7-9	.	.	TRBJ2-5	CASSLNAQETQYF	TGTGCCAGCAGCTTAAACGCCCAGGAGACCCAGTACTTC
TRBV19	TRBD1	.	TRBJ2-7	CASSVLGTGGKEQYF	TGTGCCAGTAGTGTCCTCGGGACAGGGGGTAAAGAGCAGTACTTC
TRBV9	.	.	TRBJ1-1	CASSRRVKEDTEAFF	TGTGCCAGCAGCCGCAGGGTGAAAGAGGACACTGAAGCTTTCTTT
TRBV6-1	.	.	TRBJ2-3	CASSEANPITDTQYF	TGTGCCAGCAGTGAAGCGAATCCGATCACAGATACGCAGTATTTT
TRBV7-9	TRBD2	.	TRBJ2-2	CASSPSRIGLAGPGELFF	TGTGCCAGCAGCCCGAGTAGAATCGGACTAGCGGGACCCGGGGAGCTGTTTTTT
TRBV20-1	.	.	TRBJ2-1	CSAHANEQFF	TGCAGTGCGCATGCCAATGAGCAGTTCTTC